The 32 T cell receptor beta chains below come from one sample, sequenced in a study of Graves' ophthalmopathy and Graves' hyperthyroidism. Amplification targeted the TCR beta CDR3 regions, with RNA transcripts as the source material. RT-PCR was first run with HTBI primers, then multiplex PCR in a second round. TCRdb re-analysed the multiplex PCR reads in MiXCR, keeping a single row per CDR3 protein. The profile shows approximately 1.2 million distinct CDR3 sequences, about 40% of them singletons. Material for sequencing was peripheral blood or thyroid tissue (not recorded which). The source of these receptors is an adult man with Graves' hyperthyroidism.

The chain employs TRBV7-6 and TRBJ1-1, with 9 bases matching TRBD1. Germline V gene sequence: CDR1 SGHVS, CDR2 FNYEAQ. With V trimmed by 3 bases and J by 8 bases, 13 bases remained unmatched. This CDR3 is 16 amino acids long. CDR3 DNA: TGTGCCAGCAGCTTTACAGGGGGCGAGGTTGTCACCGAAGCTTTCTTT. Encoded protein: CASSFTGGEVVTEAFF.

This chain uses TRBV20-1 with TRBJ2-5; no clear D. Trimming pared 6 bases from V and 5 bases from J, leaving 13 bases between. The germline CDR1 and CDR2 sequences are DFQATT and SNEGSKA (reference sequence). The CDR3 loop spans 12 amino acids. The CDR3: CSAAPGEETQYF. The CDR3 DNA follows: TGCAGTGCCGCCCCGGGTGAGGAGACCCAGTACTTC.

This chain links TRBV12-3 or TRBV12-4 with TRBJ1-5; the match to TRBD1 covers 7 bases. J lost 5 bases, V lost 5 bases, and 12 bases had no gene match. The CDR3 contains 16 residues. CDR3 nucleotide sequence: TGTGCCAGCAGTCCCTGGACAGGTCATCGGGATCAGCCCCAGCATTTT. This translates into CASSPWTGHRDQPQHF.

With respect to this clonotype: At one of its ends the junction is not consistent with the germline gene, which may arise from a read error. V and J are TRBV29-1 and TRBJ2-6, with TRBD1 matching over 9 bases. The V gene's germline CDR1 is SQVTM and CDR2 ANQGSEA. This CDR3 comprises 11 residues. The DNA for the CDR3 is TGCAGCGTTGAGGCGGGACAGGGTTCGGCTTTC. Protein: CSVEAGQGSAF.

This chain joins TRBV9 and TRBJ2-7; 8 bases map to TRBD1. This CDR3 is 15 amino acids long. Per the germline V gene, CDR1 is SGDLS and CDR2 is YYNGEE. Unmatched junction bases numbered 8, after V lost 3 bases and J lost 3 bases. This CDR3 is CASSARDRTNYEQYF. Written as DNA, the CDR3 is TGTGCCAGCAGCGCGCGGGACAGGACTAACTACGAGCAGTACTTC.

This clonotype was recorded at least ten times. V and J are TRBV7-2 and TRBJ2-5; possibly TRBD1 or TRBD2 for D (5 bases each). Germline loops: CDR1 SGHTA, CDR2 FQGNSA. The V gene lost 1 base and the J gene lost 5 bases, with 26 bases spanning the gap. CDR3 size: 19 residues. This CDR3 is CASSLGGRPGQAVGETQYF. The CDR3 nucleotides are TGTGCCAGCAGCTTAGGAGGGAGACCCGGACAAGCCGTCGGGGAGACCCAGTACTTC.

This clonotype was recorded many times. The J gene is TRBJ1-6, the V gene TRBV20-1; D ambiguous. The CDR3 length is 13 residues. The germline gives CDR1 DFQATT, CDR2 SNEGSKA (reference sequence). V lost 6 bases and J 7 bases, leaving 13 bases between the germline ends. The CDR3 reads CSAKIHQNSPLHF. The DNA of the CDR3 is TGCAGTGCCAAAATTCATCAGAATTCACCCCTCCACTTT.

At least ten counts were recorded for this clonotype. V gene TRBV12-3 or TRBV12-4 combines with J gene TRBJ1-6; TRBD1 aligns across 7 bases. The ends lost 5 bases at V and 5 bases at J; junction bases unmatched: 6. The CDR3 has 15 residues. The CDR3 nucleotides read TGTGCCAGCAGTGAACGACAGGGTGATAATTCACCCCTCCACTTT. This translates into CASSERQGDNSPLHF.

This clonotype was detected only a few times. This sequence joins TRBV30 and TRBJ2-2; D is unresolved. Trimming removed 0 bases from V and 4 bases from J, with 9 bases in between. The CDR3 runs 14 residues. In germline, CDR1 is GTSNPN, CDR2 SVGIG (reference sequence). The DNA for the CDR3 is TGTGCCTGGAGTGTACATGGGCCCACCGGGGAGCTGTTTTTT. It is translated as CAWSVHGPTGELFF.

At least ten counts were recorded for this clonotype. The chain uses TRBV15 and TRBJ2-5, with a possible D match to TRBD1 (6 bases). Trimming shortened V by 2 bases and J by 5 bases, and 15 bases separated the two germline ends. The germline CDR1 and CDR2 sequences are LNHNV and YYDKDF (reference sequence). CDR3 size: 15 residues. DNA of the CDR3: TGTGCCACCAGCAGAACCGTACAGGGAAGGGAGACCCAGTACTTC. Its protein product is CATSRTVQGRETQYF.

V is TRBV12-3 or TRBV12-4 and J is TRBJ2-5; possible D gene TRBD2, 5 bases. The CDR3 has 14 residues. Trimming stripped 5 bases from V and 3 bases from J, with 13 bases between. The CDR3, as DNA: TGTGCCAGCAGTCCCCAACCCGGGAAAGAGACCCAGTACTTC. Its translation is CASSPQPGKETQYF.

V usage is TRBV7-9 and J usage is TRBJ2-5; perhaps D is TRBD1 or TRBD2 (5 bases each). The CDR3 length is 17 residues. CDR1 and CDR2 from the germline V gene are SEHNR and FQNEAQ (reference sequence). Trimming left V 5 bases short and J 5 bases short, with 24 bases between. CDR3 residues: CASSGRGGPSFGETQYF. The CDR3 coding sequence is TGTGCCAGCAGCGGTCGGGGCGGCCCCAGTTTCGGGGAGACCCAGTACTTC.

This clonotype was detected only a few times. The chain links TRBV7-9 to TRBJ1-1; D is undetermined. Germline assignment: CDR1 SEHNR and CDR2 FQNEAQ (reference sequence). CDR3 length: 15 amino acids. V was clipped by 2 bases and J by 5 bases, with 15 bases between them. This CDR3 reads CASSLISRVLTEAFF. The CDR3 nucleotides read TGTGCCAGCAGCTTAATTTCGAGGGTTTTGACTGAAGCTTTCTTT. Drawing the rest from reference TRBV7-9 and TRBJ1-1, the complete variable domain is DTGVSQNPRHKITKRGQNVTFRCDPISEHNRLYWYRQTLGQGPEFLTYFQNEAQLEKSRLLSDRFSAERPKGSFSTLEIQRTEQGDSAMYLCASSLISRVLTEAFFGQGTRLTVV.

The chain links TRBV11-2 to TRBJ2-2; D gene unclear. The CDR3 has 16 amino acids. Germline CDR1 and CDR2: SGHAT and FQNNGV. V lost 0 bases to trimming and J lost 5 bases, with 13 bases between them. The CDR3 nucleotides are TGTGCCAGCAGCTTAGATTCCTTCACACAGACCGGGGAGCTGTTTTTT. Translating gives CASSLDSFTQTGELFF. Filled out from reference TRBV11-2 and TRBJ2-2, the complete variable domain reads EAGVAQSPRYKIIEKRQSVAFWCNPISGHATLYWYQQILGQGPKLLIQFQNNGVVDDSQLPKDRFSAERLKGVDSTLKIQPAKLEDSAVYLCASSLDSFTQTGELFFGEGSRLTVL.

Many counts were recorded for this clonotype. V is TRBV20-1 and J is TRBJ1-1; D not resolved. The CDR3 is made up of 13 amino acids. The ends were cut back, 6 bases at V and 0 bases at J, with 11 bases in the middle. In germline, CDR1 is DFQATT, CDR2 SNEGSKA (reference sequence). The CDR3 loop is CSALNLMNTEAFF. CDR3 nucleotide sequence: TGCAGTGCCCTCAACCTAATGAACACTGAAGCTTTCTTT.

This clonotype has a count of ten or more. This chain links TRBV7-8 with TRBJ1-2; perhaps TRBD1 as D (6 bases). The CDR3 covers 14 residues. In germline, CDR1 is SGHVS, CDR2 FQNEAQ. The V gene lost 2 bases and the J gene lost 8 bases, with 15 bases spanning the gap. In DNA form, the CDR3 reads TGTGCCAGCAGCTTACTGGGCAGGGGACGCGGCTACACCTTC. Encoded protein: CASSLLGRGRGYTF.

In DNA, the CDR3 is TGTGCCAGCAGCGGAGGCGTGGGACAGGGAAGCTACACCTTC. Amino acid sequence: CASSGGVGQGSYTF. The V and J genes are TRBV9 and TRBJ1-2; TRBD1 agrees at 9 bases. Trimming took 3 bases from V and 9 from J; bases not matched to a gene: 9. There are 14 residues in the CDR3. Germline CDR1 is SGDLS and CDR2 is YYNGEE.

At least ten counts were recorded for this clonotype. For the CDR3, the DNA is TGTGCCAGCAGCTTAGACACACGGATCGGCTATGGCTACACCTTC. Protein product: CASSLDTRIGYGYTF. The chain employs TRBV7-2 and TRBJ1-2; D unresolved. This CDR3 region has 15 residues. CDR1 and CDR2 from the germline V gene are SGHTA and FQGNSA. The V gene lost 1 base and the J gene lost 4 bases, with 13 bases spanning the gap.

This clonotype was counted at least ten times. The CDR3 here is CSARRGTYEQYF. The CDR3 DNA reads as TGCAGTGCTAGAAGAGGGACCTACGAGCAGTACTTC. The J gene is TRBJ2-7, the V gene TRBV20-1; maybe TRBD2 (5 bases). This CDR3 has 12 residues. Germline-derived CDR1 and CDR2 are DFQATT and SNEGSKA (reference sequence). With 2 bases removed from V and 2 bases from J, the gap between germline ends came to 7 bases.

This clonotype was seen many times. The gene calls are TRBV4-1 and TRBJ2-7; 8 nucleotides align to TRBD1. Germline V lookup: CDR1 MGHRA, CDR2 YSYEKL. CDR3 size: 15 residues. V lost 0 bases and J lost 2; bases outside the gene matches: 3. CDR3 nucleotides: TGCGCCAGCAGCCAAGAGGACAGGGAAGCCTACGAGCAGTACTTC. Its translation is CASSQEDREAYEQYF.

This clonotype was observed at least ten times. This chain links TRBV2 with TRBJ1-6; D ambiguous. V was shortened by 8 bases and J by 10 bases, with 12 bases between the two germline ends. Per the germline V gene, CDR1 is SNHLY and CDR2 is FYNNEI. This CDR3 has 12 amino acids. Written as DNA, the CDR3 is TGTGCCAGCGGGCGAGGGAACTCACCCCTCCACTTT. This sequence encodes CASGRGNSPLHF.

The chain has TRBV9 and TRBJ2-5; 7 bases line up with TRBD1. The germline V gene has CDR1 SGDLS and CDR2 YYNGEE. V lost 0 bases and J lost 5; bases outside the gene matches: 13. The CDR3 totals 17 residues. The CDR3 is CASSVALDRVGLETQYF. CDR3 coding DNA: TGTGCCAGCAGCGTAGCCCTCGACAGGGTTGGATTGGAGACCCAGTACTTC. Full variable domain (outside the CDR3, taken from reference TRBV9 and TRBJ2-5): DSGVTQTPKHLITATGQRVTLRCSPRSGDLSVYWYQQSLDQGLQFLIQYYNGEERAKGNILERFSAQQFPDLHSELNLSSLELGDSALYFCASSVALDRVGLETQYFGPGTRLLVL.

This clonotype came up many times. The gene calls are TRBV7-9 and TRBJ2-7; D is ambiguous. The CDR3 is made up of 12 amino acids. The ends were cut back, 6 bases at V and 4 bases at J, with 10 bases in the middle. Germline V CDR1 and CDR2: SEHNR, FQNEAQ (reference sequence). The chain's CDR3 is CASRPDTYEQYF. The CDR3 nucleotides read TGTGCCAGCAGGCCCGACACGTACGAGCAGTACTTC.

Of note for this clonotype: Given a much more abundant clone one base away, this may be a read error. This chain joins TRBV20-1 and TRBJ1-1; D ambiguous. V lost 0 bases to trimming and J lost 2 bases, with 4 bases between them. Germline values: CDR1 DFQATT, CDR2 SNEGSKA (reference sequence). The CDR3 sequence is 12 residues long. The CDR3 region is CSAREENTEAFF. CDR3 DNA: TGCAGTGCTAGAGAGGAAAACACTGAAGCTTTCTTT.

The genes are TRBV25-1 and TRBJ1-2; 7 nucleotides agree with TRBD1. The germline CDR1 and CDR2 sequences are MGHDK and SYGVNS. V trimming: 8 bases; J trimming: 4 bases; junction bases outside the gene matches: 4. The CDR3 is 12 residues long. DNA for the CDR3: TGTGCCAGCGCACGGGACAGCTATGGCTACACCTTC. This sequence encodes CASARDSYGYTF.

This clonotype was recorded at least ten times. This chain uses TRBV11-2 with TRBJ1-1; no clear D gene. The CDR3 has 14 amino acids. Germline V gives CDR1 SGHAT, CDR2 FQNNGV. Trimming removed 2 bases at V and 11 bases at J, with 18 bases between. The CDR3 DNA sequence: TGTGCCAGCAGCTTAAGTTTTCGGGCGATTTCCGCTTTCTTT. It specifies CASSLSFRAISAFF.

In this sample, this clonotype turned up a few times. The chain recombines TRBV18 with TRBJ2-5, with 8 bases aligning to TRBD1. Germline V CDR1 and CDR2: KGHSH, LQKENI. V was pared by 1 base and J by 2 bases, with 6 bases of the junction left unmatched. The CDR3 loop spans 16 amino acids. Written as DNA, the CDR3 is TGTGCCAGCTCACCACGAGGACAGGGAGGTCAAGAGACCCAGTACTTC. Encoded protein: CASSPRGQGGQETQYF.

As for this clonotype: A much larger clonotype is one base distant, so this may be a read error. CDR3 coding DNA: TGTGCCGGCAGTCTATGGGGGGGGGGCTACGAGCAGTACTTC. Translated: CAGSLWGGGYEQYF. The genes are TRBV7-2 and TRBJ2-7; 7 bases agree with TRBD2. The CDR3 has 14 amino acids. Germline loops: CDR1 SGHTA, CDR2 FQGNSA.

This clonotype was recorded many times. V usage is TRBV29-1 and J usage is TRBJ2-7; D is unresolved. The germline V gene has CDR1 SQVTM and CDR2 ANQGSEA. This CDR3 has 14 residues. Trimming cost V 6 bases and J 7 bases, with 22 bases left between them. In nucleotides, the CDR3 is TGCAGCGTATCCAAAAGTGTCTTCGCCGGGGAGCAGTACTTC. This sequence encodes CSVSKSVFAGEQYF.

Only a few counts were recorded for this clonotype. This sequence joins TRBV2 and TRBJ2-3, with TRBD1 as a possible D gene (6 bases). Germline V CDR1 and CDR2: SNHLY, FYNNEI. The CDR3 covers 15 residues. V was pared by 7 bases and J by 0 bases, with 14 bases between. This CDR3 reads CASNRWDTSTDTQYF. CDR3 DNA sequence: TGTGCCAGCAATCGGTGGGACACCAGCACAGATACGCAGTATTTT.

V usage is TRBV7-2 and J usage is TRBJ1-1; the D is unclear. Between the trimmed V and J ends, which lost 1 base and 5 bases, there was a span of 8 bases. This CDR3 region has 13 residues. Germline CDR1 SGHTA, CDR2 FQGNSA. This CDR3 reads CASSLGWSTEAFF. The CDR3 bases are TGTGCCAGCAGCTTAGGTTGGTCGACTGAAGCTTTCTTT.

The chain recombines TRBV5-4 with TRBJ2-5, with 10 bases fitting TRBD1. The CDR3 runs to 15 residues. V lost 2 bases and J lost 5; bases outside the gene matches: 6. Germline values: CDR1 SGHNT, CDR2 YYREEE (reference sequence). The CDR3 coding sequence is TGTGCCAGCAGCTTTGGGGACAGGGGACGGGAGACCCAGTACTTC. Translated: CASSFGDRGRETQYF.